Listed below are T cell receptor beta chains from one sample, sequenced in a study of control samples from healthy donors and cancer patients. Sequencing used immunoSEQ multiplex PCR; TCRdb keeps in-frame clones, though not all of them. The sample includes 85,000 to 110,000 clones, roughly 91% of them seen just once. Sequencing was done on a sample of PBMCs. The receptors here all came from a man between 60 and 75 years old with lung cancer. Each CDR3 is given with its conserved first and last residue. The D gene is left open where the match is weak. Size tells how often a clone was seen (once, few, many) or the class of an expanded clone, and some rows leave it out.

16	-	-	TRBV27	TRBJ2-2	CASSLYGGSNTGELFF	TGTGCCAGCAGTTTATACGGGGGCTCGAACACCGGGGAGCTGTTTTTT
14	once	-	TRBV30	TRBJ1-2	CAWSVLGAGSGYTF	TGTGCCTGGAGTGTATTAGGTGCAGGGTCTGGCTACACCTTC
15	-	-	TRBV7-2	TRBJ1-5	CASSLSAIGGSPQHF	TGTGCCAGCAGCTTATCCGCGATTGGGGGGTCGCCCCAGCATTTT
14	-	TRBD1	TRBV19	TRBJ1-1	CASSIGTGTREAFF	TGTGCCAGTAGTATAGGGACAGGAACACGGGAAGCGTTCTTT
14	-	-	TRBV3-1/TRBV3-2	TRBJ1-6	CASSEQGDNSPLHF	TGTGCCAGCAGCGAACAGGGAGATAATTCACCCCTCCACTTT
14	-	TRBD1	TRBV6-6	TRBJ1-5	CASTSGQGRKPQHF	TGTGCCAGCACCTCCGGACAGGGGAGGAAGCCCCAGCATTTT
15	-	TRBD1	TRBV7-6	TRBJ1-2	CASSSSPRDSLGYTF	TGTGCCAGCAGTTCCTCCCCGCGGGACAGCTTAGGCTACACCTTC
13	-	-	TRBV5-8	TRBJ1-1	CASSLEWNTEAFF	TGTGCCAGCAGCTTAGAATGGAACACTGAAGCTTTCTTT
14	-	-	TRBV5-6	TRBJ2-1	CASSLRMTGQEQFF	TGTGCCAGCAGCTTAAGAATGACGGGTCAGGAGCAGTTCTTC
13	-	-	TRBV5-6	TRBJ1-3	CASRPTNGNTIYF	TGTGCCAGCAGACCAACTAACGGAAACACCATATATTTT
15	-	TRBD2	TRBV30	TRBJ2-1	CAWSVFSGGGDEQFF	TGTGCCTGGAGTGTATTCAGCGGGGGGGGCGATGAGCAGTTCTTC
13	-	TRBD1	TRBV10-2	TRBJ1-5	CASRGQSNQPQHF	TGCGCCAGCCGGGGACAGTCTAATCAGCCCCAGCATTTT
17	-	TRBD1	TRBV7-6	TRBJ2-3	CASSSFGWTGDTDTQYF	TGTGCCAGCAGCTCTTTCGGGTGGACAGGAGACACAGATACGCAGTATTTT
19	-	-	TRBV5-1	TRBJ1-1	CASGFGKPGEALMNTEAFF	TGCGCCAGCGGATTCGGGAAGCCGGGTGAAGCCTTAATGAACACTGAAGCTTTCTTT
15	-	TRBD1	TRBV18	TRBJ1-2	CASSPSQGADYGYTF	TGTGCCAGCTCACCATCCCAGGGGGCAGACTATGGCTACACCTTC
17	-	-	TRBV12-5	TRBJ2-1	CASGLVPDGGRYNEQFF	TGTGCTAGTGGTTTGGTACCAGACGGTGGGCGTTACAATGAGCAGTTCTTC
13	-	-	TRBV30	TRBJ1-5	CAWSTQGNQPQHF	TGTGCCTGGAGTACCCAGGGAAATCAGCCCCAGCATTTT
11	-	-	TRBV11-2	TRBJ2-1	CASSLATEQFF	TGTGCCAGCAGCTTAGCAACTGAGCAGTTCTTC
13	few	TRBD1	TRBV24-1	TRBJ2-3	CATQGAGTDTQYF	TGTGCCACACAGGGGGCTGGGACAGATACGCAGTATTTT
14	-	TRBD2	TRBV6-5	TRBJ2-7	CASSYSASGGKQYF	TGTGCCAGCAGTTACTCGGCTAGCGGTGGCAAGCAGTACTTC
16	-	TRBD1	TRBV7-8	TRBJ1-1	CASSLVILQGATEAFF	TGTGCCAGCAGCTTAGTTATTTTACAGGGGGCAACTGAAGCTTTCTTT
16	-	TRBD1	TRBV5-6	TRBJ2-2	CASSLVQGWNTGELFF	TGTGCCAGCAGCTTGGTACAGGGGTGGAACACCGGGGAGCTGTTTTTT
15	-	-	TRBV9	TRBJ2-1	CASSVPGLDYNEQFF	TGTGCCAGCAGCGTACCGGGCCTAGACTACAATGAGCAGTTCTTC
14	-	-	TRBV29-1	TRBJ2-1	CGLDLGGSYNEQFF	TGCGGGCTGGATCTTGGTGGCTCCTACAATGAGCAGTTCTTC
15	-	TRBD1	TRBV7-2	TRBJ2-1	CASSAAGTGYNEQFF	TGTGCCAGCAGCGCTGCCGGGACAGGGTACAATGAGCAGTTCTTC
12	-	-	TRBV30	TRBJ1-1	CAWSPSATEAFF	TGTGCCTGGAGTCCCAGCGCGACCGAAGCTTTCTTT
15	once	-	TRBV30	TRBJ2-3	CAWTRGGLRTDTQYF	TGTGCCTGGACGAGAGGAGGGCTCAGGACAGATACGCAGTATTTT
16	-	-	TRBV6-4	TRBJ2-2	CASSFLGGSNTGELFF	TGTGCCAGCAGTTTCTTGGGGGGTTCGAACACCGGGGAGCTGTTTTTT
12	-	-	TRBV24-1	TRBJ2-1	CATRDRGNEQFF	TGTGCCACCCGGGACCGTGGCAATGAGCAGTTCTTC